This is a list of T cell receptor beta chains from one sample in a study of post-analysis software for immune sequencing data. TCRdb re-called the PCR reads with MiXCR, one entry per CDR3 protein. The repertoire consists of about half a million distinct CDR3 sequences, with 45% occurring once and the leading ten covering 9.5% to 13%. Sample: blood. The receptors derive from a girl aged 5-17 years with multiple sclerosis. CDR3s include the opening cysteine and the closing phenylalanine or tryptophan. A D gene is named only where the DNA matches it firmly. The listing skips clone size in some rows; elsewhere it reads once, few, many or a size class.

j_gene,v_gene,d_gene,abundance,CDR3aa,CDR3nt
TRBJ1-6,TRBV4-1,TRBD1,-,CASSQAGQGDYSPLHF,TGCGCCAGCAGCCAAGCGGGACAGGGGGACTACTCACCCCTCCACTTT
TRBJ2-3,TRBV28,TRBD2,-,CASSPGWGGGTDTQYF,TGTGCCAGCAGCCCTGGTTGGGGGGGGGGCACAGATACGCAGTATTTT
TRBJ2-6,TRBV10-3,TRBD1,few,CAISGPGQGSGANVLTF,TGTGCCATCAGTGGACCGGGACAGGGCTCCGGGGCCAACGTCCTGACTTTC
TRBJ2-1,TRBV4-1,-,-,CASSQGPRPHSYNEQFF,TGCGCCAGCAGCCAAGGACCTAGACCCCACTCCTACAATGAGCAGTTCTTC
TRBJ2-1,TRBV5-5,-,once,CASSRDRNYNEQFF,TGTGCCAGCAGCCGGGACCGAAACTACAATGAGCAGTTCTTC
TRBJ2-7,TRBV7-9,TRBD1,-,CASSRAGTGAYEQYF,TGTGCCAGCAGTCGTGCCGGGACAGGGGCCTACGAGCAGTACTTC
TRBJ1-1,TRBV18,-,-,CASSPKGGTYTEAFF,TGTGCCAGCTCACCCAAGGGGGGAACGTACACTGAAGCTTTCTTT
TRBJ1-1,TRBV11-1,TRBD1,-,CASSFDRGQGNTEAFF,TGTGCCAGCAGCTTCGACAGGGGGCAGGGAAACACTGAAGCTTTCTTT
TRBJ2-5,TRBV20-1,TRBD1,-,CSASLTGGETQYF,TGCAGTGCTAGTCTGACAGGGGGAGAGACCCAGTACTTC
TRBJ2-4,TRBV20-1,TRBD2,few,CSTAPGLADLSAKNIQYF,TGCAGCACCGCTCCCGGTCTAGCGGATCTATCAGCCAAAAACATTCAGTACTTC
TRBJ1-1,TRBV27,-,-,CASRQGVATEAFF,TGTGCCAGCAGGCAGGGTGTGGCCACTGAAGCTTTCTTT
TRBJ2-1,TRBV25-1,-,few,CASSDPTLSSYNEQFF,TGTGCCAGCAGTGATCCCACCTTGAGCTCCTACAATGAGCAGTTCTTC
TRBJ2-5,TRBV27,-,-,CAGPAETQYF,TGTGCCGGACCGGCAGAGACCCAGTACTTC
TRBJ2-1,TRBV7-9,-,-,CASSYQDRGQFF,TGTGCCAGCAGTTACCAGGACAGAGGGCAGTTCTTC
TRBJ1-2,TRBV20-1,-,many,CSARDEYGYTF,TGCAGTGCTAGAGACGAGTATGGCTACACCTTC
TRBJ2-7,TRBV10-3,-,-,CVISERSTYEQYF,TGTGTCATCAGTGAGAGGTCAACCTACGAGCAGTACTTC
TRBJ2-3,TRBV27,-,-,CASSQGSGGMWDTQYF,TGTGCCAGCAGCCAGGGGAGCGGAGGGATGTGGGATACGCAGTATTTT
TRBJ2-4,TRBV19,-,-,CASSIIGETLNQNIQYF,TGTGCCAGTAGTATAATTGGGGAGACCCTAAACCAAAACATTCAGTACTTC
TRBJ1-2,TRBV7-6,-,-,CASSLGSDNYGYTF,TGTGCCAGCAGCTTAGGGTCTGATAACTATGGCTACACCTTC
TRBJ2-3,TRBV20-1,TRBD2,few,CSANQPSGSTDTQYF,TGCAGTGCTAATCAGCCTAGCGGGAGCACAGATACGCAGTATTTT
TRBJ2-3,TRBV2,TRBD2,-,CPSRRLASADTQYF,TGTCCCAGCAGAAGACTAGCATCGGCAGATACGCAGTATTTT
TRBJ2-1,TRBV7-7,TRBD2,-,CASGLLAGSNEQFF,TGTGCTAGCGGCTTACTAGCGGGGTCCAATGAGCAGTTCTTC
TRBJ1-2,TRBV27,-,-,CASSLAGSYGYTF,TGTGCCAGCAGTTTAGCAGGCTCCTATGGCTACACCTTC
TRBJ2-1,TRBV12-3/TRBV12-4,-,few,CASSFERTYNEQFF,TGTGCCAGCAGTTTTGAGCGGACTTACAATGAGCAGTTCTTC
TRBJ2-3,TRBV7-2,-,once,CASSPMGGAGDTQYF,TGTGCCAGCAGCCCAATGGGGGGCGCCGGGGATACGCAGTATTTT
TRBJ2-3,TRBV13,-,-,CASTPLGDTQYF,TGTGCCAGCACCCCCTTAGGGGATACGCAGTATTTT
TRBJ1-5,TRBV12-3/TRBV12-4,-,few,CATSPGAGQPQHF,TGTGCCACCTCTCCGGGGGCAGGCCAGCCCCAGCATTTT
TRBJ2-3,TRBV5-5,TRBD2,many,CASSLRSSGYTDTQYF,TGTGCCAGCAGCTTAAGGTCTAGCGGATACACAGATACGCAGTATTTT
TRBJ1-1,TRBV20-1,-,-,CSATEIQYEAFF,TGCAGTGCCACAGAGATCCAATATGAAGCTTTCTTT
TRBJ1-5,TRBV14,-,-,CASSQGGTLNQPQHF,TGTGCCAGCAGCCAAGGGGGGACCTTAAATCAGCCCCAGCATTTT
TRBJ2-3,TRBV6-6,-,-,CASSYSETGTDTQYF,TGTGCCAGCAGTTACTCAGAGACAGGCACAGATACGCAGTATTTT
TRBJ2-3,TRBV5-1,-,-,CASRPQTDTQYF,TGCGCCAGCAGGCCCCAGACAGATACGCAGTATTTT
TRBJ2-7,TRBV10-3,TRBD2,few,CAINGPSGRGMGYEQYF,TGTGCCATCAATGGGCCTAGCGGGAGGGGCATGGGTTACGAGCAGTACTTC